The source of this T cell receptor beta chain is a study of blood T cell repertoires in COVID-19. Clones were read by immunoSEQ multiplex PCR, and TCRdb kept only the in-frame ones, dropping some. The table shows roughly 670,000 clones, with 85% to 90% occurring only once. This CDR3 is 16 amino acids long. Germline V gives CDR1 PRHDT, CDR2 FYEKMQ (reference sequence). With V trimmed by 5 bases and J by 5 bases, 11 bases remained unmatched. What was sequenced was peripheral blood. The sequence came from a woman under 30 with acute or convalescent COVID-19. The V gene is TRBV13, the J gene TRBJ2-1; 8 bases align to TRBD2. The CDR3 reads CASSRPGGLGHNEQFF. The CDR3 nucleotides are TGTGCCAGCAGCCGCCCCGGGGGACTAGGACACAATGAGCAGTTCTTC.